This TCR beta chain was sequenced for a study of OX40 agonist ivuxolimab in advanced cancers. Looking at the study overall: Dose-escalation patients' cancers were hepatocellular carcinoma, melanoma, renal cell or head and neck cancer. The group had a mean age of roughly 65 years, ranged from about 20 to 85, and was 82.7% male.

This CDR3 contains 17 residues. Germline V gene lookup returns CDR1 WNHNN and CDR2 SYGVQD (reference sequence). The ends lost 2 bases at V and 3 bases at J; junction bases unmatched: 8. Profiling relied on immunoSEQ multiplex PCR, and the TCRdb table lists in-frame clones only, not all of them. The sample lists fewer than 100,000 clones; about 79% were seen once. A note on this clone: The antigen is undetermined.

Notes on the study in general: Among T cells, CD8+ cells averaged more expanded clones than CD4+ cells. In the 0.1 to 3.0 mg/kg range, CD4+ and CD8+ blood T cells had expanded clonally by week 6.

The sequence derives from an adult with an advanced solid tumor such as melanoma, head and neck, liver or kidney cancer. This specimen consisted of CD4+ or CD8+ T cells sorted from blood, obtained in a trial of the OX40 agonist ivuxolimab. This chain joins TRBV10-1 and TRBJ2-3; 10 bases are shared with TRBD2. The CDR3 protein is CASSERLAGVGTDTQYF. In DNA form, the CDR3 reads TGCGCCAGCAGTGAGAGGCTAGCGGGAGTTGGGACAGATACGCAGTATTTT.